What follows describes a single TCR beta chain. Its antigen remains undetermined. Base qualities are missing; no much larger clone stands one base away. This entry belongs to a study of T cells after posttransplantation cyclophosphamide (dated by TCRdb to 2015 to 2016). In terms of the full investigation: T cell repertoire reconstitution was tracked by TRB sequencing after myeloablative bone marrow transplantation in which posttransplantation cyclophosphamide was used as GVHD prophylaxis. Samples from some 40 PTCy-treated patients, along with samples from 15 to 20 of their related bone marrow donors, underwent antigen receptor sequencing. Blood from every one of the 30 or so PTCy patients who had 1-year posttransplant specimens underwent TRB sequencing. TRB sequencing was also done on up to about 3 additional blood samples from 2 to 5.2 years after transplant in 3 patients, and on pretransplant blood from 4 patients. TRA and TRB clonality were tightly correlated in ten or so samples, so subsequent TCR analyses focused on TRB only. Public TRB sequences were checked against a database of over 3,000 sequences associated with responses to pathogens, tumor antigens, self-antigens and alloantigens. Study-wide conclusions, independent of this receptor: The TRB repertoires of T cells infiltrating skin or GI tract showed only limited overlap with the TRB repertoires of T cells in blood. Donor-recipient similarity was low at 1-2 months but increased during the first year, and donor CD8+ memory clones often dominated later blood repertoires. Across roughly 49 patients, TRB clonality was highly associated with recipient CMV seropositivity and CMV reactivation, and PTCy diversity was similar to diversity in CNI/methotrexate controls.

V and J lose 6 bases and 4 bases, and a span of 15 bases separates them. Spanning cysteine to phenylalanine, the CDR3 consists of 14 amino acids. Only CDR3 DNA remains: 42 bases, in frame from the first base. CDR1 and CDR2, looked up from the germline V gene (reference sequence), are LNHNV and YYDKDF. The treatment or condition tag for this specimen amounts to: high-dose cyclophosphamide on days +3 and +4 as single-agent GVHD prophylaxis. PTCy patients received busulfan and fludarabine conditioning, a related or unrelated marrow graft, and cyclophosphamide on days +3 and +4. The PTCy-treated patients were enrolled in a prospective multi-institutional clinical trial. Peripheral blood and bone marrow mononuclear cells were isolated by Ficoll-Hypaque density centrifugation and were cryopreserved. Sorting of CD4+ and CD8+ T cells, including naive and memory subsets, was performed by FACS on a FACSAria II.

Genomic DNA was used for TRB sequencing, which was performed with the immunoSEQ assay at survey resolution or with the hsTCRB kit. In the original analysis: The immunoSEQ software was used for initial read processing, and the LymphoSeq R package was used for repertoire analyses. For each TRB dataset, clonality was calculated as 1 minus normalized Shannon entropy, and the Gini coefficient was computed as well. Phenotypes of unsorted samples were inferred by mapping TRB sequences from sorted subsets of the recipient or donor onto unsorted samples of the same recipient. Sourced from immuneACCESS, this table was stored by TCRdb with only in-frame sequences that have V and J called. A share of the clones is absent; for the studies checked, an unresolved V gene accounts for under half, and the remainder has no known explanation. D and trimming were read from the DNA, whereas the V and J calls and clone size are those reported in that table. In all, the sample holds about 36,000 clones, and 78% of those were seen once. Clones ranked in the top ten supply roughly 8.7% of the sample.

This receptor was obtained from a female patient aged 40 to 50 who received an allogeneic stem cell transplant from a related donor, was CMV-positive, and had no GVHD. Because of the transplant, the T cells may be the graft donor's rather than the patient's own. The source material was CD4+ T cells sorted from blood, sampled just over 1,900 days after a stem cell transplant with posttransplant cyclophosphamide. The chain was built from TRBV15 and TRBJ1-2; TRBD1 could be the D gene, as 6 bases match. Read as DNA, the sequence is TGTGCCACCAGTTTGGACAGACTTATCTATGGCTACACCTTC. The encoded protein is CATSLDRLIYGYTF.